The next 2 T cell receptor beta chains were all read from a single sample in a study of blood T cell repertoires in COVID-19. The data were produced by immunoSEQ multiplex PCR, yet TCRdb's version contains in-frame clones alone and is incomplete. The sample lists 55,000 to 60,000 clones, more than 70% occurring once. The specimen was peripheral blood. These receptors came from a man aged 40-55 years with active COVID-19.

The gene calls are TRBV27 and TRBJ1-1; D remains ambiguous. The CDR3 spans 13 residues. The germline V gene encodes CDR1 MNHEY and CDR2 SMNVEV (reference sequence). With 3 bases removed from V and 3 bases from J, the gap between germline ends came to 8 bases. This CDR3 is CASSLGRYTEAFF. The CDR3 nucleotides are TGTGCCAGCAGTTTGGGCAGATACACTGAAGCTTTCTTT.

This chain connects TRBV7-9 to TRBJ2-6; D might be TRBD2 (5 bases). This CDR3 contains 15 residues. The V end lost 10 bases, the J end lost 4 bases, and 17 bases lay between the germline ends. Germline V gene data show CDR1 as SEHNR and CDR2 as FQNEAQ (reference sequence). CDR3 in DNA: TGTGCCAACCACCCACTAGTCGCAGGGGCCAACGTCCTGACTTTC. Amino acid sequence: CANHPLVAGANVLTF.